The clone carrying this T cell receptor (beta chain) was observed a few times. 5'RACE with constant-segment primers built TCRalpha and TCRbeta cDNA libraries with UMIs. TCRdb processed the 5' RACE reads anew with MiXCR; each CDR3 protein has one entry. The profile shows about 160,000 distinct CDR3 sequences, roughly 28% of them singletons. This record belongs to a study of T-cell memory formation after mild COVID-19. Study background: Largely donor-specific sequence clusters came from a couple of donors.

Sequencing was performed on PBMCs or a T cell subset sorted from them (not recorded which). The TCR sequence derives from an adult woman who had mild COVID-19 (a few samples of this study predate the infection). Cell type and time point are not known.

For the CDR3, the DNA is TGTGCCAGCAGCTTCGGGACACAGACCTACAATGAGCAGTTCTTC. Its protein product is CASSFGTQTYNEQFF. This chain uses TRBV5-5 with TRBJ2-1; tentative D call: TRBD1 (6 bases). This CDR3 has 15 residues. Germline lookup yields CDR1 SGHKS and CDR2 YYEKEE (reference sequence). The V end was cut by 2 bases, the J end by 2 bases, with 11 bases between.